The 15 T cell receptor beta chains in this list originate from one sample, sequenced in a study of OX40 agonist ivuxolimab in advanced cancers. Profiled with immunoSEQ multiplex PCR; TCRdb holds only in-frame clones, not every one. The profile shows fewer than 100,000 clones, around 80% of them singletons. Sequences were derived from CD4+ or CD8+ T cells sorted from blood, sampled in a trial of the OX40 agonist ivuxolimab. The origin of the receptors is an adult with an advanced solid tumor such as melanoma, head and neck, liver or kidney cancer.

The rearrangement joins TRBV7-9 to TRBJ1-6, with D maybe TRBD1 (6 bases). The V and J ends lost 1 base and 6 bases respectively, with 13 bases between them. Germline CDR1 and CDR2: SEHNR and FQNEAQ (reference sequence). This CDR3 spans 16 amino acids. The CDR3: CASSLEGGRSNSPLHF. The CDR3, as DNA: TGTGCCAGCAGCTTAGAGGGGGGCCGCAGTAATTCACCCCTCCACTTT.

This chain links TRBV7-6 with TRBJ2-3; 14 bases are shared with TRBD2. The germline V gene has CDR1 SGHVS and CDR2 FNYEAQ. This CDR3 comprises 17 residues. V gave up 1 base and J gave up 4 bases; unmatched junction bases: 4. The CDR3 loop is CASSLGVTSGGADTQYF. CDR3 bases: TGTGCCAGCAGCTTAGGGGTGACTAGCGGGGGGGCAGATACGCAGTATTTT.

This chain uses TRBV15 with TRBJ1-2; D is unresolved. The CDR3 is made up of 14 amino acids. The germline V gene has CDR1 LNHNV and CDR2 YYDKDF (reference sequence). V was trimmed by 0 bases and J by 2 bases, leaving 7 bases between them. The CDR3 sequence is CATSREGGNYGYTF. CDR3 coding DNA: TGTGCCACCAGCAGAGAGGGAGGAAACTATGGCTACACCTTC.

This sequence joins TRBV7-2 and TRBJ2-2; 7 bases align to TRBD2. This CDR3 has 14 residues. V shed 0 bases, J shed 6 bases, and the junction held 1 base outside the gene matches. In germline, CDR1 is SGHTA, CDR2 FQGNSA. This chain's CDR3 is CASSLAAGAGELFF. The CDR3 region has the DNA TGTGCCAGCAGCTTAGCGGCGGGAGCCGGGGAGCTGTTTTTT.

The gene calls are TRBV11-3 and TRBJ2-3; 7 nucleotides align to TRBD2. Germline V lookup: CDR1 SGHNT, CDR2 YENEEA. The length of the CDR3 is 15 residues. The trim removed 5 bases at V and 0 bases at J, leaving 5 bases unmatched. The CDR3 DNA sequence: TGTGCCAGCAGCCCCGGGGGGTCTAGCACAGATACGCAGTATTTT. It translates to CASSPGGSSTDTQYF.

The chain recombines TRBV18 with TRBJ2-7, with D possibly being TRBD1 (5 bases). V lost 4 bases, J lost 2 bases, and 12 bases lay in between. CDR1 and CDR2 from the germline V gene are KGHSH and LQKENI. This CDR3 spans 14 amino acids. In nucleotides, the CDR3 is TGTGCCAGCTCACTTGGGGCCCTGACCTACGAGCAGTACTTC. Translation gives CASSLGALTYEQYF.

This chain links TRBV19 with TRBJ2-7, with D hard to call. This CDR3 is built from 13 residues. Trimming removed 6 bases at V and 8 bases at J, with 17 bases between. Per the germline V gene, CDR1 is LNHDA and CDR2 is SQIVND (reference sequence). CDR3 DNA: TGTGCCAGTAGCCCTAGGACCCCTGGCAAGCAGTACTTC. It specifies CASSPRTPGKQYF.

V and J are TRBV27 and TRBJ2-3, with TRBD2 as a possible D gene (5 bases). The CDR3 has 14 amino acids. The V and J ends lost 5 bases and 2 bases respectively, with 11 bases between them. Germline CDR1 MNHEY, CDR2 SMNVEV (reference sequence). CDR3 region: CASSAAGPTDTQYF. The CDR3 DNA reads TGTGCCAGCAGTGCGGCGGGCCCCACAGATACGCAGTATTTT.

The chain joins TRBV30 to TRBJ1-2; no firm D call. Trimming pared 3 bases from V and 0 bases from J, leaving 11 bases between. This CDR3 contains 14 residues. Looked up from germline, CDR1 is GTSNPN and CDR2 is SVGIG (reference sequence). The CDR3 nucleotides are TGTGCCTGGAGCTTGAACGGGGCTAACTATGGCTACACCTTC. The encoded protein is CAWSLNGANYGYTF.

The chain recombines TRBV10-3 with TRBJ2-2; perhaps D is TRBD1 or TRBD2 (5 bases each). V was shortened by 7 bases and J by 2 bases, with 17 bases between the two germline ends. Germline V gives CDR1 ENHRY, CDR2 SYGVKD. There are 16 residues in the CDR3. This chain's CDR3 is CAITSLPGPNTGELFF. The CDR3, as DNA: TGTGCCATCACTTCCCTCCCGGGACCAAACACCGGGGAGCTGTTTTTT.

This clone has a single count. The V call is TRBV30, the J call TRBJ2-3; no clear D. There are 11 residues in the CDR3. V lost 5 bases, J lost 6 bases, and 9 bases lay in between. Per germline, CDR1 GTSNPN and CDR2 SVGIG (reference sequence). The CDR3 reads CAWSNWDTQYF. The CDR3 DNA reads TGTGCCTGGTCCAACTGGGATACGCAGTATTTT.

The chain is built from TRBV6-4 and TRBJ2-1, with D unresolved. CDR3 length: 13 residues. V was trimmed by 2 bases and J by 10 bases, leaving 12 bases between them. CDR1 and CDR2 from the germline V gene are MRHNA and SNTAGT. The CDR3 nucleotides are TGTGCCAGCAGTGACCAGGAATCACGCGAGCAGTTCTTC. This codes for CASSDQESREQFF.

The chain employs TRBV5-6 and TRBJ1-5, with D perhaps matching TRBD1 (5 bases). V was pared by 1 base and J by 1 base, with 12 bases between. CDR1 and CDR2 from the germline V gene are SGHDT and YYEEEE. The CDR3 has 16 amino acids. The CDR3 region is CASSLFRAGSNQPQHF. In nucleotides, the CDR3 is TGTGCCAGCAGCTTGTTCAGGGCCGGCAGCAATCAGCCCCAGCATTTT.

This chain joins TRBV5-6 and TRBJ1-2; D call uncertain. This CDR3 has 14 amino acids. The germline gives CDR1 SGHDT, CDR2 YYEEEE. V was cut by 2 bases and J by 6 bases, with 14 bases left in between. The CDR3 region has the DNA TGTGCCAGCAGCTTACGGGGTCCGGGGAATGGCTACACCTTC. Its protein product is CASSLRGPGNGYTF.

Only a few counts were recorded for this clone. The chain combines TRBV5-6 with TRBJ1-2; TRBD1 is a possible D gene (5 bases). Germline CDR1 and CDR2: SGHDT and YYEEEE. The CDR3 is 15 residues long. The V gene lost 3 bases and the J gene lost 8 bases, with 20 bases spanning the gap. In DNA, the CDR3 is TGTGCCAGCAGCTGGGGGACGGGAATAATGGAAGGCTACACCTTC. Its translation: CASSWGTGIMEGYTF.